The subject of this entry is one TCR beta chain. Its antigen remains unidentified. The data belong to a study of cytotoxic CD8 clonotypes in ibrutinib-treated CLL. Whole-study findings and limits: Ibrutinib response saw clonality rise, and progression saw it return toward baseline. There were few public clonotypes, and on treatment they contracted or stayed stable. Sampling time points were not equivalent between sustained-remission and progressing patients.

The assay was immunoSEQ multiplex PCR, and TCRdb's table has in-frame clones only and misses some. Here the sample spans more than 45,000 clones, roughly 80% being singletons. Around 2 micrograms of genomic DNA came from cryopreserved PBMCs for TCR beta libraries. Sequenced here: PBMCs, sampled after 24 months of ibrutinib treatment. The receptor's source is a human donor with chronic lymphocytic leukemia.

The CDR3 sequence: CASSPMLAGGLGEQFF. For the CDR3, the DNA is TGTGCCAGTAGTCCGATGCTAGCGGGAGGTCTGGGGGAGCAGTTCTTC. The V gene is TRBV19, the J gene TRBJ2-1; TRBD2 aligns across 11 bases. The ends lost 5 bases at V and 10 bases at J; junction bases unmatched: 13. From germline, CDR1 is LNHDA and CDR2 SQIVND (reference sequence). CDR3 length: 16 amino acids.